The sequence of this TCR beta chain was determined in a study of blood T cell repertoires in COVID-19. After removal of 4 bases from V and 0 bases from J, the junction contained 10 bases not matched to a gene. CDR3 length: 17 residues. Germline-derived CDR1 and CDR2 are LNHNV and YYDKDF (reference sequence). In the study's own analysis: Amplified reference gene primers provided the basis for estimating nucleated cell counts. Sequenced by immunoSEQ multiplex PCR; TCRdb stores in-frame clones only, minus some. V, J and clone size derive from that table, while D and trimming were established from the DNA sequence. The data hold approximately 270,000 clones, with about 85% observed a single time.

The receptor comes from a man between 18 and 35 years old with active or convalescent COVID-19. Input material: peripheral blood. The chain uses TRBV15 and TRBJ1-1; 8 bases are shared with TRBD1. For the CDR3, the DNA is TGTGCCACCAGCAAGGCAGGGGGCCTAGGAGTGAACACTGAAGCTTTCTTT. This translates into CATSKAGGLGVNTEAFF.